The rows below give T cell receptor beta chains drawn from one sample of a study of graft-versus-host responses after intestinal transplantation. Their recognized antigens are unknown. Sequencing used immunoSEQ multiplex PCR; TCRdb keeps in-frame clones, though not all of them. In the table there are around 100,000 clones, more than 85% of which are singletons. This specimen was unstimulated CD8+ T cells sorted from spleen or lymph node cells, taken before transplant. Receptors were obtained from a human donor who was the organ donor for an intestinal transplant. CDR3s include the opening cysteine and the closing phenylalanine or tryptophan. Each record gives: CDR3 DNA, CDR3 protein, clone size, D gene, V gene, J gene. D genes are given only for firm matches. The listing skips clone size in some rows; elsewhere it reads once, few, many or a size class.

TGTGCCAGCAGTGGAACGAGCGGAGGGGAAGGCTACACCTTC	CASSGTSGGEGYTF	once	.	TRBV2	TRBJ1-2
TGTGCCAGCAGAAGACTGGCATCCTACAATGAGCAGTTCTTC	CASRRLASYNEQFF	.	.	TRBV7-2	TRBJ2-1
TGTGCCAGCAGCTTTGGTCGCGGAGAGGGTTACACAGATACGCAGTATTTT	CASSFGRGEGYTDTQYF	.	.	TRBV7-9	TRBJ2-3
TGTGCCAGCAGCTTAGATTGGGGGCTCTACGAGCAGTACTTC	CASSLDWGLYEQYF	.	.	TRBV7-6	TRBJ2-7
TGTGCCAGCAGTTTATTCTGGTGGGGGGCAGATACGCAGTATTTT	CASSLFWWGADTQYF	.	.	TRBV27	TRBJ2-3
TGTGCCAGCAGCCTCCACGGGACTAGCGGGACGGGCACCGGGGAGCTGTTTTTT	CASSLHGTSGTGTGELFF	.	TRBD2	TRBV9	TRBJ2-2
TGTGCCAGCAGTTACAATAGCGGAGCGGAGCAGTTCTTC	CASSYNSGAEQFF	.	.	TRBV6-5	TRBJ2-1
TGTGCCAGTAGTATTGGTAGCGGAGCCACATACGAGCAGTACTTC	CASSIGSGATYEQYF	.	.	TRBV19	TRBJ2-7
TGCGCCAGCAGCCAATTTCCGTCGGGGAACTCCTACAATGAGCAGTTCTTC	CASSQFPSGNSYNEQFF	once	.	TRBV4-3	TRBJ2-1
TGTGCCAGCAGTTTATGGCACCTCTCTGGGGCCAACGTCCTGACTTTC	CASSLWHLSGANVLTF	.	.	TRBV28	TRBJ2-6
TGCGCCAGCAGCGTCGAAACTAACTATGGCTACACCTTC	CASSVETNYGYTF	.	.	TRBV5-1	TRBJ1-2
TGTGCCAGCAGCCGTACTAGCGGGAGCCCCAATGAGCAGTTCTTC	CASSRTSGSPNEQFF	.	TRBD2	TRBV7-9	TRBJ2-1
TGTGCCAGCAGCTTAGGCCTAGCGGGAGTGAATGAGCAGTTCTTC	CASSLGLAGVNEQFF	once	TRBD2	TRBV13	TRBJ2-1
TGTGCCAGCAGTTCTAATCCGGGGGCCCACTCCTACGAGCAGTACTTC	CASSSNPGAHSYEQYF	.	.	TRBV28	TRBJ2-7
TGCGCCAGCAGCCAAGAGGAGGGACAGGGGTACGAAAAACTGTTTTTT	CASSQEEGQGYEKLFF	.	TRBD1	TRBV4-1	TRBJ1-4
TGTGCCAGCAGTGAACCCTGGACGGCTACCTACGAGCAGTACTTC	CASSEPWTATYEQYF	.	.	TRBV2	TRBJ2-7
TGTGCCAGTAGTCGAGTATTCGGGTGGCCTAAGCGCGGGACCCAGTACTTC	CASSRVFGWPKRGTQYF	.	.	TRBV19	TRBJ2-5
TGTGCCAGCAGTTGGCTACTAGCGGGAGGGCCCTACGAGCAGTACTTC	CASSWLLAGGPYEQYF	.	TRBD2	TRBV6-5	TRBJ2-7
TGTGCCAGTAGTCTTGCAGGATACCCTGAAGCTTTCTTT	CASSLAGYPEAFF	once	.	TRBV19	TRBJ1-1
TGTGCCAGCAGCGTAGGCGGGGGAACCTACGAGCAGTACTTC	CASSVGGGTYEQYF	.	TRBD2	TRBV9	TRBJ2-7
TGTGCCAGCAGCTCAGGGTCTTACACCGGGGAGCTGTTTTTT	CASSSGSYTGELFF	.	.	TRBV6-1	TRBJ2-2
TGTGCCAGCAGCCACTCCATCTACGAGCAGTACTTC	CASSHSIYEQYF	.	.	TRBV14	TRBJ2-7
TGTGCCAGCAGCCTGACAGCGAGCTACGAGCAGTACTTC	CASSLTASYEQYF	few	.	TRBV27	TRBJ2-7
TGTGCCACCAGCAAACACGGGCCAACCTACGAGCAGTACTTC	CATSKHGPTYEQYF	.	.	TRBV15	TRBJ2-7
TGTGCCAGCAGTTTAGGCGTCGGAGCCTACGAGCAGTACTTC	CASSLGVGAYEQYF	.	.	TRBV27	TRBJ2-7
TGTGCCAGCAGCCCGGGACAGGAGGGGGTCTACGAGCAGTACTTC	CASSPGQEGVYEQYF	.	TRBD1	TRBV6-6	TRBJ2-7
TGTGCCAGCAGCCCCGGACAGGGCAATCAGCCCCAGCATTTT	CASSPGQGNQPQHF	.	TRBD1	TRBV9	TRBJ1-5
TGTGCCAGCAGTGACACTAGCGGGGGGTACAATGAGCAGTTCTTC	CASSDTSGGYNEQFF	.	TRBD2	TRBV6-1	TRBJ2-1
TGCGCCAGCAGCTTGAGCGGGGTCGAGCAGTACTTC	CASSLSGVEQYF	.	TRBD2	TRBV5-1	TRBJ2-7
TGTGCCAGCAGTTTATCCAACTCCTACGAGCAGTACTTC	CASSLSNSYEQYF	.	.	TRBV27	TRBJ2-7
TGCAGCGTGACAGGGGGCTATGGCTACACCTTC	CSVTGGYGYTF	.	TRBD1	TRBV29-1	TRBJ1-2
TGTGCCAGCAGCGTCTCGCTCTTCGGGACAGGGATTTTAGATACGCAGTATTTT	CASSVSLFGTGILDTQYF	once	TRBD1	TRBV9	TRBJ2-3
TGCGCCAGCAGCCCAGGGTCAGATAACACTGAAGCTTTCTTT	CASSPGSDNTEAFF	.	.	TRBV5-1	TRBJ1-1
TGTGCCAGCAGCGTGGCCCTCTCGGGTGAGCAGTTCTTC	CASSVALSGEQFF	.	.	TRBV9	TRBJ2-1
TGTGCCAGCAGCTCCCTGGGACAGGAAGAGACCCAGTACTTC	CASSSLGQEETQYF	.	TRBD1	TRBV11-2	TRBJ2-5
TGTGCCAGCGAGTTACGACAGGGAATATCCTACGAGCAGTACTTC	CASELRQGISYEQYF	.	TRBD1	TRBV6-5	TRBJ2-7
TGTGCCAGCAGTCCTTTGAGCGGACAAGAGACCCAGTACTTC	CASSPLSGQETQYF	.	.	TRBV7-9	TRBJ2-5
TGTGCCAGCAGCTTGCCATCAAACTATGGCTACACCTTC	CASSLPSNYGYTF	.	.	TRBV5-4	TRBJ1-2
TGTGCCAGCAAAGGACAGACCTACGAGCAGTACTTC	CASKGQTYEQYF	.	.	TRBV2	TRBJ2-7
TGCGCCAGCAGCCCCCAGCCGGGAGTCTCCTACGAGCAGTACTTC	CASSPQPGVSYEQYF	.	.	TRBV4-1	TRBJ2-7
TGCAGCGCCCAGGGGGGGCTCGGGACCCAGTACTTC	CSAQGGLGTQYF	.	.	TRBV29-1	TRBJ2-5
TGTGCCAGCAGCTTGGGCACTGGGGAGACCCAGTACTTC	CASSLGTGETQYF	.	.	TRBV5-4	TRBJ2-5
TGCGCCAGCAGCCAAGATCCGTCGGCTGCTAGCGGGAAAACTGGCGAGCAGTACTTC	CASSQDPSAASGKTGEQYF	.	TRBD2	TRBV4-3	TRBJ2-7
TGTGCCAGTATAGGGACTAGCGGTTACAATGAGCAGTTCTTC	CASIGTSGYNEQFF	.	TRBD2	TRBV19	TRBJ2-1